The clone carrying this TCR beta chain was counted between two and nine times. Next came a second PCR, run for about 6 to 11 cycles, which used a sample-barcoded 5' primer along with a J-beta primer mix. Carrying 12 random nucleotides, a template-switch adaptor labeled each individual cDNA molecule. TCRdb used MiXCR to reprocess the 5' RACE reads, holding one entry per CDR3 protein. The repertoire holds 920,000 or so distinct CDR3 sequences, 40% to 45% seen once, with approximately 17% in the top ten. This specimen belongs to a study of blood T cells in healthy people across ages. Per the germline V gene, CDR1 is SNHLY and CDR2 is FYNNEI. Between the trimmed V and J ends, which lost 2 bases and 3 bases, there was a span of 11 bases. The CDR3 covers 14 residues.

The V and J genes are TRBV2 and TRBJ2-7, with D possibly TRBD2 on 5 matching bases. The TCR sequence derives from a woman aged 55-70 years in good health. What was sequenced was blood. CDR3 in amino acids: CASSESGIGYEQYF. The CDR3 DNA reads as TGTGCCAGCAGTGAATCCGGGATAGGCTACGAGCAGTACTTC.